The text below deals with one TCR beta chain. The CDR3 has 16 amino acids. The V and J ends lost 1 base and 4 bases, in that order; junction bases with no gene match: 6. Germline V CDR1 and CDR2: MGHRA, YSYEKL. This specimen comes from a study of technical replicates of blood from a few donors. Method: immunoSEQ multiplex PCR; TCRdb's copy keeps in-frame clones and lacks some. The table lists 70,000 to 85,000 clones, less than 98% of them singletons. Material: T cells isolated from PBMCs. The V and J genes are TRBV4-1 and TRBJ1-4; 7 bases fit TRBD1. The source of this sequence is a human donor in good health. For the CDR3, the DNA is TGCGCCAGCAGCCAAGGGGACAGACTCGTTAATGAAAAACTGTTTTTT. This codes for CASSQGDRLVNEKLFF.